This TCR beta chain was obtained from a study of T cell responses to AZD1222 COVID-19 vaccine. Study context: Second-dose groups at about 4 or about 12 weeks were pooled.

Germline CDR1 MGHRA, CDR2 YSYEKL. The V end was cut by 5 bases, the J end by 0 bases, with 10 bases between. The CDR3 consists of 14 residues. Details on this clone: Antigen: not known.

Findings of the study overall: Unmutated regions of variants are reportedly targeted by nearly half of spike-specific TCRs. Of the AZD1222 recipients, only five to seven were seropositive at baseline. Repertoire samples came only from after the peak T cell response.

The data were produced by immunoSEQ multiplex PCR, yet TCRdb's version contains in-frame clones alone and is incomplete. Altogether approximately 150,000 clones are present, around 89% being singletons, with the ten largest covering roughly 1.7%. The V and J genes are TRBV4-1 and TRBJ1-1; D is undetermined. The specimen comprised peripheral blood, sampled on day 0 of AZD1222 vaccination. The receptor was derived from an adult in good health. The CDR3 protein is CASSSQTVNTEAFF. The CDR3 DNA reads TGCGCCAGCAGCTCACAGACGGTGAACACTGAAGCTTTCTTT.